The entry that follows covers one T cell receptor (beta chain) sequence. Its specificity is unknown. The sample comes from a study of OX40 agonist ivuxolimab in advanced cancers. About the study: Clinicians treated patients with ivuxolimab, an agonistic anti-OX40 (CD134) antibody. Among those treated, three patients had partial responses, one with hepatocellular carcinoma and two with cutaneous melanoma.

Sequenced by immunoSEQ multiplex PCR; TCRdb stores in-frame clones only, minus some. Counted here are around 10,000 clones, 77% occurring once; the ten biggest clones make up approximately 16%. Germline V gene lookup returns CDR1 ENHRY and CDR2 SYGVKD. This CDR3 comprises 13 residues. Trimming took 3 bases from V and 6 from J; bases not matched to a gene: 3. Regarding the study as a whole: At 0.1 to 3.0 mg/kg, CD4+ and CD8+ blood T cells expanded clonally by week 6.

The rearrangement joins TRBV10-3 to TRBJ2-3; the match to TRBD2 covers 7 bases. This clonotype originated in an adult with an advanced solid tumor such as melanoma, head and neck, liver or kidney cancer. Sequenced here: CD4+ or CD8+ T cells sorted from blood, sampled in a trial of the OX40 agonist ivuxolimab. This chain's CDR3 is CAISETSADTQYF. Here the CDR3 DNA reads TGTGCCATCAGTGAAACTAGCGCGGATACGCAGTATTTT.